This record covers a single T cell receptor (beta chain). The record originates from a study of blood T cell repertoires in COVID-19. Overall study context: PBMCs, B-cell-depleted T cells, or T cells were the source of the cDNA or gDNA that made up the material.

The CDR3 loop spans 14 amino acids. Germline-derived CDR1 and CDR2 are MDHEN and SYDVKM. Trimming took 4 bases from V and 4 from J, leaving 11 bases between them. As handled by the study authors: Estimation of nucleated cell counts relied on the amplification of reference gene primers. TCRdb keeps only in-frame clones here, not all; method: immunoSEQ multiplex PCR. V, J and clone size are taken as reported in that table, and D and trimming were inferred from the DNA itself. Of roughly 90,000 clones in the sample, about 83% are singletons; the top ten hold 25%. This sequence was found in a human donor in a cohort sampled during active COVID-19. The chain employs TRBV28 and TRBJ1-3; TRBD1 is a possible D gene (6 bases). Sequencing input: peripheral blood. The CDR3 region has the DNA TGTGCCAGCAGTTCGACAGGCGGCGGAAACACCATATATTTT. This sequence encodes CASSSTGGGNTIYF.